The TCR beta chain under discussion was sequenced for a study of response to subunit inactivated influenza vaccine. V dropped 5 bases and J dropped 9 bases, with 22 bases sitting between them. This CDR3 contains 15 residues. This clonotype has more than one count but fewer than ten. As yet, its antigen is unknown. From the RT-PCR reads, TCRdb called clonotypes with MiXCR, one entry per CDR3 protein. The data contain 450,000 to 600,000 distinct CDR3 sequences, approximately 7.2% of them singletons. Regarding the study as a whole: The authors put forward the suggestion that each seasonal influenza vaccination may bring in only a limited number of new T cells.

This material consisted of PBMCs from blood, taken less than 30 months after vaccination. The chain combines TRBV12-3 or TRBV12-4 with TRBJ2-5, with D perhaps matching TRBD1 or TRBD2 (5 bases each). The receptor was derived from a man aged 45 to 70 who received an inactivated influenza vaccine. The chain's CDR3 is CASSPVGLGVGAQYF. CDR3 bases: TGTGCCAGCAGTCCCGTCGGGTTGGGGGTGGGGGCCCAGTACTTC.